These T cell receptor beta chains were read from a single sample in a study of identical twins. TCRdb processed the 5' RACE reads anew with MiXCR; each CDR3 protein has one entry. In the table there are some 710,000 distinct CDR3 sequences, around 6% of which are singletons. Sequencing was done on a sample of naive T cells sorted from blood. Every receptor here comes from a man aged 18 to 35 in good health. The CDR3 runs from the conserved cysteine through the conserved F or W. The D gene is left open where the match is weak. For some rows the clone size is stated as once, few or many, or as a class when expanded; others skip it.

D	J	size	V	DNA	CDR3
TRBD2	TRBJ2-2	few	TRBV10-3	TGTGCCATAGGGACTAGCCGAACAGCGAACACCGGGGAGCTGTTTTTT	CAIGTSRTANTGELFF
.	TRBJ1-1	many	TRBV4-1	TGCGCCAGCAGCCACGGGGGGGTTTACACTGAAGCTTTCTTT	CASSHGGVYTEAFF
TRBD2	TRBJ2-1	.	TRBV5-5	TGTGCCAGCAGCTTGACCATTATTAGCGGGGCTGATTACAATGAGCAGTTCTTC	CASSLTIISGADYNEQFF
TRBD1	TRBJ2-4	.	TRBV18	TGTGCCAGCTCACCCCGGACAGGGTTGACCGGAACCAAAAACATTCAGTACTTC	CASSPRTGLTGTKNIQYF
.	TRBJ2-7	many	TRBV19	TGTGCCAGTAGTATCGGGGGGCTAGCGGTTTACGAGCAGTACTTC	CASSIGGLAVYEQYF
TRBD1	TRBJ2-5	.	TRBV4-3	TGCGCCAGCAGCCAAGGTGCAGGGGGCTACCAAGAGACCCAGTACTTC	CASSQGAGGYQETQYF
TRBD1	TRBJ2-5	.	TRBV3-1	TGTGCCAGCAGCCAAGAAGGTGGGACAGGGTCTACGGGGACCCAGTACTTC	CASSQEGGTGSTGTQYF
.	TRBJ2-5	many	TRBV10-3	TGTGCCATGAGGGGGGATATGCAAGAGACCCAGTACTTC	CAMRGDMQETQYF
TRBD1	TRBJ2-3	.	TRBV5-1	TGCGCCAGCACCAAGACAGGGCTAAGCTCAGATACGCAGTATTTT	CASTKTGLSSDTQYF
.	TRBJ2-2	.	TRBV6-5	TGTGCCAGCAGTTTAATTTGGTCCTCCGGGGACGGGGAGCTGTTTTTT	CASSLIWSSGDGELFF
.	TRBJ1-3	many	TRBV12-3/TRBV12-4	TGTGCCAGCAGTTTGGGAAACAGGGCTGACGGAAACACCATATATTTT	CASSLGNRADGNTIYF
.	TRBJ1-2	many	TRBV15	TGTGCCACCAGCAGAGAAACCGTAATCTATGGCTACACCTTC	CATSRETVIYGYTF
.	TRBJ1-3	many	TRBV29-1	TGCAGCGTCAAGGGACTTACCTCTGGAAACACCATATATTTT	CSVKGLTSGNTIYF
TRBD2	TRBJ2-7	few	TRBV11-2	TGTGCCAGCAGCTTACGTGGCGGCTTCGGCGGGGGGGCCTACGAGCAGTACTTC	CASSLRGGFGGGAYEQYF
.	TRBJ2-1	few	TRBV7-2	TGTGCCAGCAGCCCAAGACTCTTAAATGAGCAGTTCTTC	CASSPRLLNEQFF
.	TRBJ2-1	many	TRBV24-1	TGTGCCACCAGTGATTCTGCGGCCCAGACCTACAATGAGCAGTTCTTC	CATSDSAAQTYNEQFF
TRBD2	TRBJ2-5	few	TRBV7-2	TGTGCCAGCAGCTCAACTGGACTAGTGTGGGAGACCCAGTACTTC	CASSSTGLVWETQYF
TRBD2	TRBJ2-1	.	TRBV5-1	TGCGCCAGCAGCGTATCGGGAGGGCAATACAATGAGCAGTTCTTC	CASSVSGGQYNEQFF
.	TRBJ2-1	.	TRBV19	TGTGCCAGTAGTAACGCGCAGGGGACCTACAATGAGCAGTTCTTC	CASSNAQGTYNEQFF
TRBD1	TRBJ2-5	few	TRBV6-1	TGTGCCACCGCCCCCACAGGGGTAGTGGAGACCCAGTACTTC	CATAPTGVVETQYF
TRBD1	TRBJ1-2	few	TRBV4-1	TGCGCCAGCAGCCCCCTTTACGGACAGGGCTTCTATGGCTACACCTTC	CASSPLYGQGFYGYTF
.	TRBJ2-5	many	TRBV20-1	TGCAGTGCTAGAGATAGGGGGGTTAGAGAGACCCAGTACTTC	CSARDRGVRETQYF
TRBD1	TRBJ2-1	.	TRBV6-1	TGTGCTACTAACCGGGACAGCTCCTACAATGAGCAGTTCTTC	CATNRDSSYNEQFF
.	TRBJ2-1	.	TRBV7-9	TGTGCCAGCAGCCCCCCGGGAGAGCAGTTCTTC	CASSPPGEQFF
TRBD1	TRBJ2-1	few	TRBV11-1	TGTGCCAGCAGCTTGGGCAGGGGGAACTACAATGAGCAGTTCTTC	CASSLGRGNYNEQFF
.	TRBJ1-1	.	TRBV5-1	TGCGCCAGCAGCTTGGCCGGGCAGGGTGGTAAAGCTTTCTTT	CASSLAGQGGKAFF
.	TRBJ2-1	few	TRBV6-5	TGTGCCAGCAGTTACTCTAAAGTTTTTAATGAGCAGTTCTTC	CASSYSKVFNEQFF
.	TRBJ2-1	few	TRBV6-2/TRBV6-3	TGTGCCAGCAGTTATTTGCCTCGGGACTATGAGCAGTTCTTC	CASSYLPRDYEQFF
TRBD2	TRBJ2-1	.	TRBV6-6	TGCGGGAGGGGGGATGAGCAGTTCTTC	CGRGDEQFF
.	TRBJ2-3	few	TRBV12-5	TGTGCTAGTGGTTTGACGGGGGTGGAGGACGCAGATACGCAGTATTTT	CASGLTGVEDADTQYF
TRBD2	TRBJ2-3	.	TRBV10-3	TGTGCCATTGCGGACCGACTAGCGGACAACACAGATACGCAGTATTTT	CAIADRLADNTDTQYF
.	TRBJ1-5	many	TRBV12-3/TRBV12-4	TGTGCCAGCAGTTTGCGGCGCTCGACTTTCAATCAGCCCCAGCATTTT	CASSLRRSTFNQPQHF
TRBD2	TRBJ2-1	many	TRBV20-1	TGCAGTGCCGGGACTAGCGGGAGGGGGGAGCAGTTCTTC	CSAGTSGRGEQFF
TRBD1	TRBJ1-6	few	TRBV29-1	TGCAGCGCCCGAGGGGGACAGAATTCACCCCTCCACTTT	CSARGGQNSPLHF
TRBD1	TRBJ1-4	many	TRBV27	TGTGCCAGCAGTTCCACAGGGGCGGCCGAAAAACTGTTTTTT	CASSSTGAAEKLFF
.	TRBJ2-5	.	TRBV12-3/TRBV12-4	TGTGCCAGCAGCCCAAAGATGACAGGAGGGAGAGAGACCCAGTACTTC	CASSPKMTGGRETQYF
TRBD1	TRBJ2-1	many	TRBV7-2	TGTGCCAGCAGCTTCCGACAGGGCGTCTACAATGAGCAGTTCTTC	CASSFRQGVYNEQFF
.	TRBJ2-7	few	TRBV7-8	TGTGCCAGCAGCTTAGGGGCAGGGCCTGGCTACGAGCAGTACTTC	CASSLGAGPGYEQYF
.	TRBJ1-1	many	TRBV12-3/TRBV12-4	TGTGCCAGCAGTCTAGGGGCAGGGTGGACTGAAGCTTTCTTT	CASSLGAGWTEAFF